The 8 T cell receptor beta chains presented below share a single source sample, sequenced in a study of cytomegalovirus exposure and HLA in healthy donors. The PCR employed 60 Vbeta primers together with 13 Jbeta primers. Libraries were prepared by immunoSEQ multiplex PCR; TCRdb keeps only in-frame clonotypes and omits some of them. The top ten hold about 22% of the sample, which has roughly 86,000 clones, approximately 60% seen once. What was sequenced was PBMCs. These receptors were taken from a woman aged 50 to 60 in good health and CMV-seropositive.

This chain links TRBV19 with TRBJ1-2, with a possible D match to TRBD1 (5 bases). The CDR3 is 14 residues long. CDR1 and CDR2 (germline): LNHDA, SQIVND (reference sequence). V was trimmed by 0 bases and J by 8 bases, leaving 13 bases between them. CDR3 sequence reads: CASSIDGMGRGYTF. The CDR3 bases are TGTGCCAGTAGTATAGATGGAATGGGGCGCGGCTACACCTTC. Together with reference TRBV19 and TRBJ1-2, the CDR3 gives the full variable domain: DGGITQSPKYLFRKEGQNVTLSCEQNLNHDAMYWYRQDPGQGLRLIYYSQIVNDFQKGDIAEGYSVSREKKESFPLTVTSAQKNPTAFYLCASSIDGMGRGYTFGSGTRLTVV.

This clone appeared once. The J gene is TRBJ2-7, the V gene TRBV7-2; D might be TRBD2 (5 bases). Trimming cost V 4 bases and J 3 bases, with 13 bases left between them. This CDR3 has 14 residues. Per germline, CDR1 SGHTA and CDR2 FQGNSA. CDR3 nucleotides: TGTGCCAGCAGCTCTCGGGAACGGAACTACGAGCAGTACTTC. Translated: CASSSRERNYEQYF.

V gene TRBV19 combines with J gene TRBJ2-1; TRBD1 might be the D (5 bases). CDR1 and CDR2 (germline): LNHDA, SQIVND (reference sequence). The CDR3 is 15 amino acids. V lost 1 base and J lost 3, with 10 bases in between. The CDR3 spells CASSIGQNNYNEQFF. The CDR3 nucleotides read TGTGCCAGTAGTATAGGACAGAACAACTACAATGAGCAGTTCTTC. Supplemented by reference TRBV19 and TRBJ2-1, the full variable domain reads DGGITQSPKYLFRKEGQNVTLSCEQNLNHDAMYWYRQDPGQGLRLIYYSQIVNDFQKGDIAEGYSVSREKKESFPLTVTSAQKNPTAFYLCASSIGQNNYNEQFFGPGTRLTVL.

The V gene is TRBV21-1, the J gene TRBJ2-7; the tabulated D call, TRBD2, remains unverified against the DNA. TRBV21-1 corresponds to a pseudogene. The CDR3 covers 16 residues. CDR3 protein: CASSKGAGDTDYEQYF. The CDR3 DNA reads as TGTGCCAGCAGCAAAGGAGCGGGGGACACCGACTACGAGCAGTACTTC.

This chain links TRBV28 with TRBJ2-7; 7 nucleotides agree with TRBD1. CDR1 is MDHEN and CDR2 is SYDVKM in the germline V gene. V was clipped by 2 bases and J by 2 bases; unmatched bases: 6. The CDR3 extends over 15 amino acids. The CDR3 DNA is TGTGCCAGCAGTTTAGGGACAGAAATTCCCTACGAGCAGTACTTC. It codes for CASSLGTEIPYEQYF. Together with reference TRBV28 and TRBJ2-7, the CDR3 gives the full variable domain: DVKVTQSSRYLVKRTGEKVFLECVQDMDHENMFWYRQDPGLGLRLIYFSYDVKMKEKGDIPEGYSVSREKKERFSLILESASTNQTSMYLCASSLGTEIPYEQYFGPGTRLTVT.

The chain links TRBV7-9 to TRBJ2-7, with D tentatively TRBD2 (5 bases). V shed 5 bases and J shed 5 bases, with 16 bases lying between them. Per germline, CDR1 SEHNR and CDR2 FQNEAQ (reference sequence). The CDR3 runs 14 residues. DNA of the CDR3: TGTGCCAGCAGCGCTGCCGGACTGAGAAACGAGCAGTACTTC. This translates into CASSAAGLRNEQYF.

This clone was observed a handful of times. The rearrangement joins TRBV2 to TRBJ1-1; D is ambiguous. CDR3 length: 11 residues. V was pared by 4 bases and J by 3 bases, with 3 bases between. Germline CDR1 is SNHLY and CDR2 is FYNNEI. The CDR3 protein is CASSVDTEAFF. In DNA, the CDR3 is TGTGCCAGCAGTGTAGACACTGAAGCTTTCTTT.

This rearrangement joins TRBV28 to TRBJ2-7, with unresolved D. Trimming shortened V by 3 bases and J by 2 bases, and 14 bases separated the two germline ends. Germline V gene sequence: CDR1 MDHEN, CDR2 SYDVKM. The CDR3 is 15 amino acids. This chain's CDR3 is CASSFSVGATYEQYF. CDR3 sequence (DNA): TGTGCCAGCAGTTTTTCCGTCGGAGCCACCTACGAGCAGTACTTC.